These 23 T cell receptor beta chains were sequenced from one sample in a study of a mutant IDH1 vaccine in newly diagnosed glioma. These receptors have no known antigen. Produced via immunoSEQ multiplex PCR; TCRdb's table is partial and in-frame only. The repertoire includes tens of thousands of clones, around 85% of them detected once, and approximately 2.1% sits in the top ten. The time point here: week 23, last vaccination. Mutant IDH1 20-mer peptide, at 300 ug, made up each vaccine dose, with topical imiquimod. The sequencing here drew on PBMCs, taken from a glioma patient whose treatment included an IDH1 peptide vaccine. Receptor source: a man younger than 40 with glioma. Some clones in this sample may be carry-over from other donors' samples.

The chain links TRBV5-6 to TRBJ2-5, with D maybe TRBD2 (7 bases). Germline V CDR1 and CDR2: SGHDT, YYEEEE. Trimming removed 2 bases at V and 3 bases at J, with 14 bases between. The CDR3 contains 15 residues. CDR3 sequence reads: CASSFTGGAKETQYF. DNA for the CDR3: TGTGCCAGCAGCTTCACGGGGGGCGCGAAAGAGACCCAGTACTTC.

This clone has only a few counts. The chain recombines TRBV7-9 with TRBJ1-2; D not certain. The CDR3 contains 18 residues. The V gene lost 5 bases and the J gene lost 3 bases, with 25 bases spanning the gap. Germline CDR1 and CDR2: SEHNR and FQNEAQ (reference sequence). The CDR3, as DNA: TGTGCCAGCAGCCTAAGCCTGCCCCAGAGGGTCTCCGACTATGGCTACACCTTC. This sequence encodes CASSLSLPQRVSDYGYTF.

The rearrangement uses TRBV6-1 and TRBJ2-5, with 11 bases matching TRBD1. Germline loops: CDR1 MNHNS, CDR2 SASEGT. CDR3 length equals 15 residues. With 6 bases clipped from V and 5 bases from J, the junction kept 8 bases outside the gene matches. The CDR3 reads CASREDRGLGETQYF. CDR3 sequence (DNA): TGTGCCAGCAGAGAGGACAGGGGGCTAGGGGAGACCCAGTACTTC.

This chain links TRBV6-1 with TRBJ1-5; D possibly corresponds to TRBD1 (6 bases). Trimming took off 6 bases at V and 7 bases at J, with 16 bases between the two ends. Looked up from germline, CDR1 is MNHNS and CDR2 is SASEGT. The CDR3 length is 14 residues. This CDR3 is CASRTPGHSQPQHF. The CDR3 DNA reads as TGTGCCAGCAGGACTCCGGGACATTCACAGCCCCAGCATTTT.

The chain joins TRBV5-1 to TRBJ2-1; 9 nucleotides agree with TRBD2. V was pared by 0 bases and J by 8 bases, with 9 bases of the junction left unmatched. Germline CDR1 and CDR2: SGHRS and YFSETQ. The CDR3 spans 16 residues. In DNA, the CDR3 is TGCGCCAGCAGCTTGGATGTAGCGGGAGCAGCGGATGAGCAGTTCTTC. The encoded protein is CASSLDVAGAADEQFF.

This clone was observed a few times. The CDR3 region is CASRGTRSGNTIYF. In DNA form, the CDR3 reads TGTGCCAGTAGGGGAACCCGCTCTGGAAACACCATATATTTT. The rearrangement joins TRBV7-9 to TRBJ1-3; D perhaps matches TRBD1 (5 bases). CDR1 and CDR2 from the germline V gene are SEHNR and FQNEAQ (reference sequence). V shed 9 bases and J shed 0 bases, with 12 bases lying between them. CDR3 length equals 14 residues.

The chain uses TRBV4-1 and TRBJ2-7; D assignment may be TRBD1 or TRBD2 (5 bases each). Germline V gene sequence: CDR1 MGHRA, CDR2 YSYEKL. The CDR3 is made up of 14 amino acids. With 4 bases removed from V and 1 base from J, the gap between germline ends came to 11 bases. CDR3 nucleotides: TGCGCCAGCAGCCCTCAGGGACCGTCCTACGAGCAGTACTTC. Translating gives CASSPQGPSYEQYF.

The genes are TRBV6-5 and TRBJ2-5; 8 bases match TRBD1. Near its end, the DNA agrees better with TRBJ2-7, so the J call may be wrong. Germline values: CDR1 MNHEY, CDR2 SVGAGI. The CDR3 is 15 amino acids. The CDR3 bases are TGTGCCAGCAGTCCTTATCCGGGACAGGAGTACGAGCAGTACTTC. It is translated as CASSPYPGQEYEQYF.

V gene TRBV27 combines with J gene TRBJ1-4, with D possibly TRBD1 on 5 matching bases. CDR1 MNHEY and CDR2 SMNVEV come from the germline V gene (reference sequence). V lost 3 bases, J lost 8 bases, and 13 bases lay in between. This CDR3 spans 14 amino acids. The CDR3 loop reads CASSFVGAPEKLFF. For the CDR3, the DNA is TGTGCCAGCAGTTTTGTAGGGGCGCCCGAAAAACTGTTTTTT.

The rearrangement joins TRBV9 to TRBJ2-6; D is unclear. This CDR3 region has 13 residues. Between the trimmed V and J ends, which lost 2 bases and 2 bases, there was a span of 2 bases. CDR1 is SGDLS and CDR2 is YYNGEE in the germline V gene. In DNA, the CDR3 is TGTGCCAGCAGCGTTACTGGGGCCAACGTCCTGACTTTC. It translates to CASSVTGANVLTF.

This clone has a handful of counts. V gene TRBV10-3 combines with J gene TRBJ1-1; D is perhaps TRBD1 (5 bases). CDR3 length equals 14 residues. CDR1 and CDR2 from the germline V gene are ENHRY and SYGVKD. Trimming cost V 4 bases and J 5 bases, with 14 bases left between them. CDR3 in amino acids: CAISVSGLETEAFF. The CDR3 nucleotides are TGTGCCATCAGTGTTTCAGGGCTGGAGACTGAAGCTTTCTTT.

The chain combines TRBV13 with TRBJ2-7; TRBD2 matches 9 bases. The CDR3 spans 15 residues. V gave up 4 bases and J gave up 2 bases; unmatched junction bases: 6. CDR1 is PRHDT, CDR2 FYEKMQ, per germline (reference sequence). For the CDR3, the DNA is TGTGCCAGCAGCTCCGGTAGCGGGGGACCCTACGAGCAGTACTTC. Translating gives CASSSGSGGPYEQYF.

In this sample, this clone turned up a few times. V gene TRBV9 combines with J gene TRBJ2-3; D might be TRBD2 (6 bases). Germline assignment: CDR1 SGDLS and CDR2 YYNGEE. V was cut by 3 bases and J by 1 base, with 21 bases left in between. This CDR3 has 18 amino acids. The CDR3 here is CASSASVVPGVGTDTQYF. CDR3 sequence (DNA): TGTGCCAGCAGCGCGAGCGTCGTCCCGGGGGTGGGCACAGATACGCAGTATTTT.

A few counts support this clone. The rearrangement uses TRBV10-3 and TRBJ1-1, with D unclear. Trimming took 9 bases from V and 5 from J, leaving 16 bases between them. This CDR3 comprises 13 residues. CDR1 is ENHRY and CDR2 is SYGVKD in the germline V gene. Here the CDR3 reads CAIHGILGTEAFF. CDR3 sequence (DNA): TGTGCCATACATGGGATCCTCGGAACTGAAGCTTTCTTT.

The gene calls are TRBV27 and TRBJ2-2; tentative D call: TRBD2 (5 bases). Trimming removed 8 bases at V and 13 bases at J, with 20 bases between. The CDR3 spans 13 residues. From germline, CDR1 is MNHEY and CDR2 SMNVEV (reference sequence). The CDR3: CASGDWLGGLLFF. In DNA form, the CDR3 reads TGTGCCAGCGGTGATTGGCTTGGAGGATTGCTGTTTTTT.

The CDR3 protein is CASSEEVSGWEETQYF. Written as DNA, the CDR3 is TGTGCCAGCAGCGAAGAGGTGTCAGGGTGGGAAGAGACCCAGTACTTC. The chain links TRBV7-7 to TRBJ2-5, with D possibly matching TRBD1 (5 bases). The CDR3 has 16 residues. Trimming left V 5 bases short and J 3 bases short, with 19 bases between. Germline CDR1 is SSHAT and CDR2 is FNYEAQ (reference sequence).

V and J are TRBV7-9 and TRBJ2-1, with 8 bases fitting TRBD2. V shed 2 bases, J shed 9 bases, and the junction held 6 bases outside the gene matches. CDR3 length: 14 residues. Germline V CDR1 and CDR2: SEHNR, FQNEAQ (reference sequence). In DNA, the CDR3 is TGTGCCAGCAGCTTACAGACTAGCGTGGTTGAGCAGTTCTTC. Translation gives CASSLQTSVVEQFF.

The CDR3 coding sequence is TGTGCTAGTGACCCTAGCGGATCCTACACAGATACGCAGTATTTT. This sequence encodes CASDPSGSYTDTQYF. The J gene is TRBJ2-3, the V gene TRBV12-5, with TRBD2 matching over 7 bases. The length of the CDR3 is 15 residues. From germline, CDR1 is LGHNT and CDR2 FRNRAP. V gave up 7 bases and J gave up 2 bases; unmatched junction bases: 9.

Note on this clone: An end of the junction does not agree with germline; a read error may underlie this. This rearrangement joins TRBV19 to TRBJ2-7; possibly TRBD1 for D (6 bases). Germline CDR1 LNHDA, CDR2 SQIVND (reference sequence). The CDR3 has 16 amino acids. CDR3 coding DNA: TGTGCCAGTAGCCCGACTTCGGGCAGGGGTTCCTCCGAGCAGTACTTC. Its translation is CASSPTSGRGSSEQYF.

The rearrangement uses TRBV7-8 and TRBJ1-5, with D perhaps matching TRBD1 (6 bases). V gave up 0 bases and J gave up 9 bases, with 21 bases separating them. The CDR3 extends over 17 amino acids. The germline gives CDR1 SGHVS, CDR2 FQNEAQ. CDR3 residues: CASSLAGGPQGLGPQHF. For the CDR3, the DNA is TGTGCCAGCAGCTTAGCGGGGGGACCCCAGGGGTTGGGGCCCCAGCATTTT.

V gene TRBV27 combines with J gene TRBJ2-2; possibly TRBD1 or TRBD2 for D (6 bases each). Trimming took 2 bases from V and 5 from J, leaving 12 bases between them. The CDR3 has 15 amino acids. Germline V CDR1 and CDR2: MNHEY, SMNVEV (reference sequence). CDR3 loop: CASSLGGGWTGELFF. The CDR3 DNA follows: TGTGCCAGCAGTTTAGGAGGGGGGTGGACCGGGGAGCTGTTTTTT.

A few counts support this clone. The V gene is TRBV10-3, the J gene TRBJ1-6; weak D call: TRBD1 (5 bases). Germline V CDR1 and CDR2: ENHRY, SYGVKD. Trimming cost V 3 bases and J 10 bases, with 22 bases left between them. The CDR3 is 17 amino acids. CDR3 sequence: CAISEIRVEGLGSPLHF. The CDR3 bases are TGTGCCATCAGTGAAATTAGGGTTGAGGGGTTGGGATCACCCCTCCACTTT.

The rearrangement uses TRBV14 and TRBJ1-2; TRBD1 matches at 9 bases. Trimming removed 0 bases from V and 6 bases from J; junction bases left unmatched: 5. CDR3 length: 15 amino acids. Per the germline V gene, CDR1 is SGHDN and CDR2 is FVKESK. CDR3 coding DNA: TGTGCCAGCAGCCAAGAATTACAGGGGGCAAATGGCTACACCTTC. This sequence encodes CASSQELQGANGYTF.